Reported below is one T cell receptor beta chain. The antigen is not known. The data were obtained in a study of vaccination effects on CD4 cells after COVID-19. The overall study: The post-vaccine samples were taken, at the median, 72 days after the second dose. Study-wide results and limits: Limitations: small convalescent group and missing early post-infection timepoints.

At the end of around 11 days of culture, CD4+ T cells were isolated. Participants got two doses of BNT162b2 or mRNA-1273 vaccine. Clones were sequenced by immunoSEQ multiplex PCR, and TCRdb holds only the in-frame ones, with some missing. The data contain about 47,000 clones, roughly 72% of them singletons. The TCR sequence derives from a human donor who received a COVID-19 vaccine. The material sequenced was CD4+ T cells from PBMCs cultured without peptide, taken after COVID-19 vaccination.

For the CDR3, the DNA is TGTGCCAGCAGTTTATCTGGACAGGGGAGTTTCTATGGCTACACCTTC. It specifies CASSLSGQGSFYGYTF. This chain connects TRBV27 to TRBJ1-2, with TRBD1 identical over 9 bases. CDR1 MNHEY and CDR2 SMNVEV come from the germline V gene (reference sequence). The J segment lost 4 bases and the V segment lost 0 bases, leaving 6 bases of the junction unmatched. The CDR3 has 16 amino acids.